This TCR beta chain was captured in a study of post-analysis software for immune sequencing data (dated by TCRdb to the mid-2010s). For context, the study as a whole: Relapsing-remitting, secondary progressive and progressive-relapsing multiple sclerosis were recorded as disease courses, and subtype annotation was lacking for some patients. The multiple sclerosis patient repertoires were compared with roughly twelve previously published healthy control repertoires from donors aged roughly 6 to 25 years. A subset of samples was prepared in parallel using single-end sample barcoding, then pooled and co-amplified after Illumina adapter ligation.

V drops 4 bases and J drops 2 bases, leaving 8 bases in between. The CDR3 goes from the cysteine to the phenylalanine over 13 residues. The retained sequence is limited to the CDR3, 39 bases, with the frame set at the first base. Per the germline V gene, SQVTM is the CDR1 and ANQGSEA is the CDR2. Library preparation employed PCR. This sample was sequenced with an Illumina HiSeq 2500. To reduce PCR and sequencing biases, unique molecular identifiers were incorporated into the TCR beta cDNA libraries. Per 1 to 10 million input T cells, approximately 500,000 cDNA molecules were obtained, such that each molecule approximated one T cell. The same protocol used for the earlier healthy control dataset was applied to prepare and sequence the patient libraries. Samples belonging to the same batch were prepared together, multiplexed and sequenced on a shared HiSeq lane. The authors' analysis ran thus. MIGEC was used to process the raw barcoded reads, and molecular identifier groups with only a single read were discarded before consensus assembly and CDR3 extraction. Clonotype tables were post-analysed with VDJtools, normalizing diversity by down-sampling all datasets to the smallest sample size. Repertoire overlap clustering matched CDR3 amino acid but not nucleotide sequences to correct batch-related cross-sample contamination. TCRdb trimmed the raw reads at Q25, called clones with MiXCR and kept productive beta chains. Each CDR3 protein appears once, grouped with its most common genes and DNA. Here the V and J calls rest on TCRdb's processing, not on the authors' analysis. The sample contains roughly 800,000 distinct CDR3 sequences, roughly 50% of them found a single time. The top ten clonotypes cover approximately 4.2% of the sample.

To demonstrate the VDJtools post-analysis software, the study profiled TCR beta repertoires from the peripheral blood of about a dozen young patients with multiple sclerosis. The multiple sclerosis patients were children and adolescents between about 6 and 16 years of age. As for this clonotype: Its antigen is currently not known. One base away there is no much larger clone; base qualities are not given.

What the work shows at the level of the full study, not this receptor alone: The control group was slightly older than the multiple sclerosis patient group. Direct clustering with F measure revealed strong co-clustering of samples prepared in the same batch, which led to a batch-effect correction. Normalized Chao1 diversity was significantly lower in multiple sclerosis patients than controls, suggesting substantial peripheral T-cell clonal expansion. Roughly 5 TRBV segments, including TRBV5-6, TRBV5-1 and TRBV20-1, were significantly more frequent in patients than controls.

The source of this sequence is a girl aged 5-17 years with multiple sclerosis. The sample consisted of blood. This chain is built from TRBV29-1 and TRBJ1-4, with no D gene named confidently. The CDR3 protein: CSVVVSTNEKLFF. At the DNA level, the sequence is TGCAGCGTTGTGGTTAGCACTAATGAAAAACTGTTTTTT.